This T cell receptor (beta chain) came from a study of Graves' ophthalmopathy and Graves' hyperthyroidism. Study conclusions and caveats: Detected in blood as well were most expanded thyroid clonotypes with frequency above 0.001.

Uncontrolled infections, other autoimmune diseases, pregnancy or lactation barred patients from enrollment. Each diagnosis was determined on the basis of clinical symptoms, serum thyroxine, TRAb, thyroid ultrasound and orbital computed tomography. This clonotype was seen more than once but under ten times. Its antigen remains unidentified. The germline V gene has CDR1 MNHNS and CDR2 SASEGT. This CDR3 comprises 16 residues. The V gene lost 2 bases and the J gene lost 1 base, with 14 bases spanning the gap. The authors amplified TCR beta CDR3 regions, and they did so from RNA transcripts for repertoire sequencing. An opening RT-PCR round employed HTBI primers and preceded a second-round multiplex PCR. TCRdb itself ran the multiplex PCR reads through MiXCR, one entry per CDR3 protein. Of nearly 400,000 distinct CDR3 sequences in the sample, around 18% were seen once.

The specimen sequenced was peripheral blood. The sequence was collected from a woman aged 18-29 years with Graves' ophthalmopathy. The chain couples TRBV6-1 to TRBJ1-1; D might be TRBD1 (5 bases). The CDR3 region is CASSEKERGWNTEAFF. The CDR3, as DNA: TGTGCCAGCAGTGAAAAGGAAAGGGGTTGGAACACTGAAGCTTTCTTT.